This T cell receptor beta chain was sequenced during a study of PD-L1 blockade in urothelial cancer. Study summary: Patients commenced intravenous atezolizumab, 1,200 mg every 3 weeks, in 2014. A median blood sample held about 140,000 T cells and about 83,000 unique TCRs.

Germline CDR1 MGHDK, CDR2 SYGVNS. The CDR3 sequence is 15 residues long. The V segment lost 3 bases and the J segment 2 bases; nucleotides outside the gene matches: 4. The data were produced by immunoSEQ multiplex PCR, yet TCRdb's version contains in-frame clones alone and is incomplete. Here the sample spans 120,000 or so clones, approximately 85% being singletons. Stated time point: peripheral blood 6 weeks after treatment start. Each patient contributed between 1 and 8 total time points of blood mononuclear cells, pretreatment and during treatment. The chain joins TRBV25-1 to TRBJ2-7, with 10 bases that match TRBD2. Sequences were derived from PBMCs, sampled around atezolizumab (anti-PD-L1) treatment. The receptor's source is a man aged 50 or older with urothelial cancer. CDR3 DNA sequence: TGTGCCAGCAGTGATCGACTAGCGGGTACCTACGAGCAGTACTTC. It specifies CASSDRLAGTYEQYF.